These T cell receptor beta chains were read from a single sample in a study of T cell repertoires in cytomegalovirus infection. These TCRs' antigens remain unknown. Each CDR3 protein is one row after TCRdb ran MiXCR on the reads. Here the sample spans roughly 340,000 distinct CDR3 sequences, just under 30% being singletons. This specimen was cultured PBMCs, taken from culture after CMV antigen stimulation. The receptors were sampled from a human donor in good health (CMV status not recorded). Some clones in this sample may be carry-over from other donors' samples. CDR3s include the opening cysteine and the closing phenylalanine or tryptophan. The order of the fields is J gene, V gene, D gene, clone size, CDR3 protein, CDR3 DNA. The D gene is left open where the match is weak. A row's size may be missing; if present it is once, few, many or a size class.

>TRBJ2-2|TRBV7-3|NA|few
CASSRDRFLTGELFF
TGTGCCAGCAGCCGAGACAGGTTCCTGACGGGGGAGCTGTTTTTT
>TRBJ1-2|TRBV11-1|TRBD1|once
CASSFGQGLNYGYTF
TGTGCCAGCAGCTTCGGACAGGGGCTAAACTATGGCTACACCTTC
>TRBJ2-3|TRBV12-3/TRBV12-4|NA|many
CASSRGTPGDTQYF
TGTGCCAGCAGCCGAGGGACCCCGGGAGATACGCAGTATTTT
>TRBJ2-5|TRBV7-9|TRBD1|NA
CASSLRGGAETQYF
TGTGCCAGCAGCTTAAGAGGGGGCGCAGAGACCCAGTACTTC
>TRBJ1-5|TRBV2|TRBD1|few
CASSDRGRGLNQPQHF
TGTGCCAGCAGTGATAGGGGAAGGGGGCTCAATCAGCCCCAGCATTTT
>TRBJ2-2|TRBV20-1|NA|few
CSARDLGSHQDTGELFF
TGCAGTGCTAGAGATCTAGGGAGCCACCAGGACACCGGGGAGCTGTTTTTT
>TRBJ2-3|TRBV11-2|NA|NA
CASSTFRGRADTQYF
TGTGCCAGCAGCACGTTCAGGGGAAGGGCAGATACGCAGTATTTT
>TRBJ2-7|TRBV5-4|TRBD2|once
CASSLEGSGTYEQYF
TGTGCCAGCAGCCTAGAGGGTAGCGGGACCTACGAGCAGTACTTC
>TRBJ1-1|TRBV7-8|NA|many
CASSLAVSYGTEAFF
TGTGCCAGCAGCTTAGCGGTCAGTTATGGAACTGAAGCTTTCTTT
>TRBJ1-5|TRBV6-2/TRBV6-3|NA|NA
CASRGNLNQPQHF
TGTGCCAGCAGAGGGAACCTAAATCAGCCCCAGCATTTT
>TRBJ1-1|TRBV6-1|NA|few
CASSEALQGSFTEAFF
TGTGCCAGCAGTGAAGCGCTTCAGGGCAGCTTCACTGAAGCTTTCTTT
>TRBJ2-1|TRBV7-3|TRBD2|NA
CASSPVSGGRAYNEQFF
TGTGCCAGCAGCCCAGTTTCTGGCGGGAGGGCCTACAATGAGCAGTTCTTC
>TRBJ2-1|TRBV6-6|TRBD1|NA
CASSKRTGSYNEQFF
TGTGCCAGCAGCAAAAGGACAGGCTCCTACAATGAGCAGTTCTTC
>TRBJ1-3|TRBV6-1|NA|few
CASSEHFRSGNTIYF
TGTGCCAGCAGTGAGCATTTCCGCTCTGGAAACACCATATATTTT
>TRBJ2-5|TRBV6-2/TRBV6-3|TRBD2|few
CASRPTGTSQETQYF
TGTGCCAGCAGACCCACTGGGACTAGCCAAGAGACCCAGTACTTC
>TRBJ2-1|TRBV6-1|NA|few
CASTQDTTEREQFF
TGTGCCAGCACGCAGGACACTACTGAGAGGGAGCAGTTCTTC
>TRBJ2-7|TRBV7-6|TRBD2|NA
CASSASGSGYEQYF
TGTGCCAGCAGCGCTAGCGGGAGCGGCTACGAGCAGTACTTC
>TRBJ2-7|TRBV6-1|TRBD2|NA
CASSRGTSGFSYEQYF
TGTGCCAGCAGCCGTGGGACTAGCGGCTTCTCCTACGAGCAGTACTTC
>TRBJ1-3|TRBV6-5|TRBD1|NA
CASSYEGQGSSNTIYF
TGTGCCAGCAGTTACGAGGGACAGGGGTCTTCAAACACCATATATTTT
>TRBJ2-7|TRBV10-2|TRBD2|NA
CASSSPERGSYEQYF
TGCGCCAGCAGTAGTCCGGAGCGGGGGAGCTACGAGCAGTACTTC
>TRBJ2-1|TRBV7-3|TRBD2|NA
CASSFQRGGTSEQFF
TGTGCCAGCAGCTTCCAGCGGGGGGGGACCAGTGAGCAGTTCTTC
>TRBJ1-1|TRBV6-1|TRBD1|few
CASRKGQTYTEAFF
TGTGCCAGCAGAAAGGGACAGACCTACACTGAAGCTTTCTTT
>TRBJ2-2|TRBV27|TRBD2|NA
CASRRLGGATGELFF
TGTGCCAGCAGGCGCCTCGGGGGGGCCACCGGGGAGCTGTTTTTT
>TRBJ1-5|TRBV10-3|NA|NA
CAISEGEDNQPQHF
TGTGCCATCAGTGAAGGGGAAGACAATCAGCCCCAGCATTTT
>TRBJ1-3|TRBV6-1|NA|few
CASTRQSSGNTIYF
TGTGCCAGCACGCGGCAGTCCTCTGGAAACACCATATATTTT